The 22 T cell receptor beta chains given below trace back to one sample, sequenced in a study of cytomegalovirus exposure and HLA in healthy donors. The protocol was immunoSEQ multiplex PCR, while the TCRdb copy is restricted to in-frame clones and leaves out a portion. The sample consists of about 360,000 clones, just over 85% of them appearing once. The sample consisted of PBMCs. Every receptor here comes from a woman between 18 and 29 years old in good health and CMV-seronegative.

The rearrangement joins TRBV15 to TRBJ2-2; D unresolved. Trimming removed 2 bases at V and 5 bases at J, with 6 bases between. CDR1 is LNHNV, CDR2 YYDKDF, per germline (reference sequence). The CDR3 is made up of 13 amino acids. This CDR3 is CATSRTLTGELFF. The CDR3 DNA is TGTGCCACCAGCAGAACTCTTACCGGGGAGCTGTTTTTT.

The genes are TRBV18 and TRBJ2-3; no clear D. Germline V gives CDR1 KGHSH, CDR2 LQKENI. Between the trimmed V and J ends, which lost 4 bases and 5 bases, there was a span of 4 bases. The CDR3 is 11 amino acids. CDR3 amino acids: CASSREDTQYF. CDR3 sequence (DNA): TGTGCCAGCTCACGCGAAGATACGCAGTATTTT.

The chain joins TRBV4-1 to TRBJ2-2; TRBD2 matches at 9 bases. Germline V gives CDR1 MGHRA, CDR2 YSYEKL. The CDR3 contains 17 residues. J gave up 3 bases and V 1 base, and 6 bases lay outside the gene matches. This chain's CDR3 is CASSQVGGGAYTGELFF. The CDR3 bases are TGCGCCAGCAGCCAAGTAGGCGGGGGGGCTTACACCGGGGAGCTGTTTTTT.

The chain uses TRBV7-3 and TRBJ2-5, with 7 positions matching TRBD2. The germline gives CDR1 SGHTA, CDR2 FQGTGA. This CDR3 comprises 13 residues. Germline trimming cut 3 bases from V and 4 bases from J; bases unmatched to any gene: 2. The CDR3 DNA sequence: TGTGCCAGCAGCTTGAGGGAGGGAGAGACCCAGTACTTC. This gives the protein CASSLREGETQYF.

This clone is a singleton in its sample. The genes are TRBV6-5 and TRBJ2-1; D ambiguous. Trimming stripped 6 bases from V and 1 base from J, with 13 bases between. The CDR3 is 15 residues long. The germline V gene encodes CDR1 MNHEY and CDR2 SVGAGI. The CDR3 nucleotides read TGTGCCAGCAGATCCCGGCAGGAATCCTACAATGAGCAGTTCTTC. Protein: CASRSRQESYNEQFF.

V gene TRBV6-5 combines with J gene TRBJ1-5, with a possible D match to TRBD1 (5 bases). Germline V gene lookup returns CDR1 MNHEY and CDR2 SVGAGI. Trimming left V 2 bases short and J 3 bases short, with 8 bases between. The CDR3 is made up of 14 amino acids. CDR3 region: CASSYLGDNQPQHF. The CDR3 DNA follows: TGTGCCAGCAGTTACCTAGGGGACAATCAGCCCCAGCATTTT.

The chain has TRBV9 and TRBJ2-1; D is unresolved. The V end was cut by 4 bases, the J end by 7 bases, with 21 bases between. The germline gives CDR1 SGDLS, CDR2 YYNGEE. CDR3 length: 16 amino acids. DNA for the CDR3: TGTGCCAGCAGCCCCCAACCCCAGACACACACGAATGAGCAGTTCTTC. Translation: CASSPQPQTHTNEQFF. Together with reference TRBV9 and TRBJ2-1, the CDR3 gives the full variable domain: DSGVTQTPKHLITATGQRVTLRCSPRSGDLSVYWYQQSLDQGLQFLIQYYNGEERAKGNILERFSAQQFPDLHSELNLSSLELGDSALYFCASSPQPQTHTNEQFFGPGTRLTVL.

This clone was recorded once. The chain combines TRBV5-1 with TRBJ2-2; possibly TRBD1 for D (5 bases). The CDR3 has 16 residues. V lost 7 bases and J lost 6, with 22 bases in between. Per germline, CDR1 SGHRS and CDR2 YFSETQ. In nucleotides, the CDR3 is TGCGCCAGCGGGGATTTTTCCCAGGGTATGGCCGGGGAGCTGTTTTTT. Translating it yields CASGDFSQGMAGELFF.

J is TRBJ2-5 and V is TRBV9; 13 bases match TRBD2. Losses at the gene ends were 4 bases for V and 6 bases for J; bases not matched to a gene: 12. Per the germline V gene, CDR1 is SGDLS and CDR2 is YYNGEE. The CDR3 has 17 residues. As DNA, the CDR3 is TGTGCCAGCAGCCACGGACTAGCGGGAGTCGGGGGGAAGACCCAGTACTTC. The encoded protein is CASSHGLAGVGGKTQYF.

V is TRBV6-1 and J is TRBJ1-3, with D hard to call. Looked up from germline, CDR1 is MNHNS and CDR2 is SASEGT. Trimming took 2 bases from V and 0 from J, leaving 11 bases between them. CDR3 length: 16 amino acids. This chain's CDR3 is CASSEMTGASGNTIYF. The CDR3 DNA reads TGTGCCAGCAGTGAAATGACGGGAGCCTCTGGAAACACCATATATTTT.

The gene calls are TRBV30 and TRBJ1-1; tentative D call: TRBD1 (6 bases). The CDR3 runs 16 residues. CDR1 is GTSNPN, CDR2 SVGIG, per germline (reference sequence). The V gene lost 0 bases and the J gene lost 2 bases, with 16 bases spanning the gap. The CDR3 region is CAWSVNGGFGNTEAFF. The CDR3, as DNA: TGTGCCTGGAGTGTAAATGGGGGCTTCGGTAACACTGAAGCTTTCTTT. Full variable domain (outside the CDR3, taken from reference TRBV30 and TRBJ1-1): SQTIHQWPATLVQPVGSPLSLECTVEGTSNPNLYWYRQAAGRGLQLLFYSVGIGQISSEVPQNLSASRPQDRQFILSSKKLLLSDSGFYLCAWSVNGGFGNTEAFFGQGTRLTVV.

The V and J genes are TRBV5-1 and TRBJ1-4; 10 nucleotides align to TRBD1. The trim removed 4 bases at V and 8 bases at J, leaving 11 bases unmatched. Germline lookup yields CDR1 SGHRS and CDR2 YFSETQ. The CDR3 sequence is 16 residues long. The CDR3 nucleotides are TGCGCCAGCAGCCGACGACAGGGGGCAAATCAGGAAAAACTGTTTTTT. Its protein is CASSRRQGANQEKLFF.

The chain employs TRBV27 and TRBJ2-1, with 8 bases fitting TRBD1. The CDR3 spans 16 residues. The V segment lost 2 bases and the J segment 3 bases; nucleotides outside the gene matches: 6. Germline V gene lookup returns CDR1 MNHEY and CDR2 SMNVEV (reference sequence). CDR3 protein: CASSLVGTGLYNEQFF. CDR3 sequence (DNA): TGTGCCAGCAGTTTAGTCGGGACAGGCCTCTACAATGAGCAGTTCTTC.

The chain couples TRBV14 to TRBJ1-1, with a possible D match to TRBD1 (5 bases). This CDR3 region has 16 residues. Germline-derived CDR1 and CDR2 are SGHDN and FVKESK. V dropped 0 bases and J dropped 0 bases, with 11 bases sitting between them. The CDR3 is CASSQDHGHVNTEAFF. Here the CDR3 DNA reads TGTGCCAGCAGCCAAGATCACGGACACGTGAACACTGAAGCTTTCTTT. Variable domain in full (rest from reference TRBV14 and TRBJ1-1): EAGVTQFPSHSVIEKGQTVTLRCDPISGHDNLYWYRRVMGKEIKFLLHFVKESKQDESGMPNNRFLAERTGGTYSTLKVQPAELEDSGVYFCASSQDHGHVNTEAFFGQGTRLTVV.

The genes are TRBV4-1 and TRBJ2-6; a possible D gene is TRBD1 (7 bases). Trimming took 4 bases from V and 1 from J, leaving 20 bases between them. There are 19 residues in the CDR3. Germline CDR1 reads MGHRA; CDR2 reads YSYEKL. This CDR3 is CASSRKEGPRGSGANVLTF. The CDR3 region has the DNA TGCGCCAGCAGCCGGAAGGAGGGGCCCAGGGGGTCTGGGGCCAACGTCCTGACTTTC.

The chain links TRBV4-1 to TRBJ1-1; D not certain. The CDR3 loop spans 15 amino acids. The V gene's germline CDR1 is MGHRA and CDR2 YSYEKL. Trimming left V 3 bases short and J 3 bases short, with 14 bases between. The DNA of the CDR3 is TGCGCCAGCAGCCAGCACCGCGTAGATGACACTGAAGCTTTCTTT. Protein sequence: CASSQHRVDDTEAFF.

The chain uses TRBV29-1 and TRBJ2-1; 12 bases align to TRBD1. This CDR3 has 15 amino acids. CDR1 and CDR2 from the germline V gene are SQVTM and ANQGSEA. V trimming: 5 bases; J trimming: 5 bases; junction bases outside the gene matches: 7. The CDR3 is CSVFLRDRGHNEQFF. In DNA, the CDR3 is TGCAGCGTTTTCCTTCGGGACAGGGGGCACAATGAGCAGTTCTTC.

This clone was detected once. CDR3 sequence: CASSSGGRAYNEQFF. CDR3 coding DNA: TGTGCCAGCAGTTCGGGGGGGAGGGCCTACAATGAGCAGTTCTTC. The V call is TRBV27, the J call TRBJ2-1; 8 nucleotides line up with TRBD2. Germline assignment: CDR1 MNHEY and CDR2 SMNVEV (reference sequence). V dropped 4 bases and J dropped 2; count of bases not matched to a gene: 4. This CDR3 has 15 amino acids.

The rearrangement joins TRBV12-5 to TRBJ2-3; the match to TRBD2 covers 15 bases. The CDR3 has 17 amino acids. Germline V CDR1 and CDR2: LGHNT, FRNRAP. J was trimmed by 4 bases and V by 2 bases; bases with no gene match: 4. The chain's CDR3 is CASGLQGLAGGPDTQYF. Written as DNA, the CDR3 is TGTGCTAGTGGTTTGCAGGGACTAGCGGGAGGCCCAGATACGCAGTATTTT.

The chain recombines TRBV7-3 with TRBJ2-5; D might be TRBD2 (5 bases). Germline V gene sequence: CDR1 SGHTA, CDR2 FQGTGA. Trimming pared 2 bases from V and 4 bases from J, leaving 11 bases between. The CDR3 is made up of 14 amino acids. CDR3 in DNA: TGTGCCAGCAGCTTAGGAGCTAGCCCAGAGACCCAGTACTTC. Translating gives CASSLGASPETQYF.

The chain uses TRBV10-3 and TRBJ2-7; 10 nucleotides agree with TRBD1. The ends lost 3 bases at V and 6 bases at J; junction bases unmatched: 14. CDR1 is ENHRY, CDR2 SYGVKD, per germline. The CDR3 runs to 17 residues. The CDR3 DNA reads TGTGCCATCAGTGACCCCACCGGGACAGGGGTTTCTGCCGAGCAGTACTTC. Translated, it gives CAISDPTGTGVSAEQYF.

The V and J genes are TRBV29-1 and TRBJ1-2, with 7 positions matching TRBD1. V shed 7 bases, J shed 6 bases, and the junction held 8 bases outside the gene matches. There are 12 residues in the CDR3. The germline V gene has CDR1 SQVTM and CDR2 ANQGSEA. The CDR3 spells CSGRQGRDGYTF. The CDR3 region has the DNA TGCAGCGGGAGACAGGGCCGGGATGGCTACACCTTC.